Following are 3 T cell receptor beta chains from one sample sequenced in a study of CD8 T cells in ankylosing spondylitis. General study findings and limits: For ankylosing spondylitis blood, a TCR beta motif of about eight highly homologous variants appeared characteristic.

One entry per CDR3 protein results from TCRdb running MiXCR on the 5' RACE reads. The sample contains around 490,000 distinct CDR3 sequences, 5.3% of which appear only once. These receptors' antigens are unknown. Sequenced sample: blood, either unsorted or a sorted T cell fraction (not recorded which). The source of these receptors is a male donor with ankylosing spondylitis.

The table lists this clonotype with many counts. The chain employs TRBV12-3 or TRBV12-4 and TRBJ1-1; tentative D call: TRBD1 (6 bases). CDR3 length: 12 residues. The germline V and J ends were trimmed by 6 bases and 5 bases, with 10 bases remaining between them. The CDR3: CASSLQGTEAFF. The CDR3 DNA follows: TGTGCCAGCAGCCTTCAGGGGACTGAAGCTTTCTTT.

This clonotype was counted only a few times. The V and J genes are TRBV7-8 and TRBJ1-5; 7 nucleotides align to TRBD1. The J segment lost 3 bases and the V segment lost 0 bases, leaving 5 bases of the junction unmatched. Germline V gene data show CDR1 as SGHVS and CDR2 as FQNEAQ. CDR3 length: 16 residues. The CDR3 spells CASSLAVGGSNQPQHF. The CDR3 DNA reads TGTGCCAGCAGCTTAGCGGTAGGGGGCTCCAATCAGCCCCAGCATTTT.

In its sample, this clonotype was seen a few times. V usage is TRBV19 and J usage is TRBJ2-1; D unresolved. Trimming took 6 bases from V and 7 from J, leaving 10 bases between them. This CDR3 spans 12 amino acids. The germline CDR1 and CDR2 sequences are LNHDA and SQIVND (reference sequence). CDR3 region: CASRKSRNEQFF. The CDR3 DNA sequence: TGTGCCAGTAGAAAGAGTCGGAATGAGCAGTTCTTC.